Below are 29 T cell receptor beta chains sequenced from a single sample in a study of cytomegalovirus exposure and HLA in healthy donors. The data were produced by immunoSEQ multiplex PCR, yet TCRdb's version contains in-frame clones alone and is incomplete. The top ten hold 1% of the sample, which has approximately 270,000 clones, 65% to 90% seen once. The sample taken for sequencing was PBMCs. These receptors came from a woman aged 18-30 years in good health and CMV-seronegative.

The chain couples TRBV2 to TRBJ1-4; 7 bases map to TRBD1. J gave up 3 bases and V 6 bases, and 4 bases lay outside the gene matches. The CDR3 consists of 14 residues. CDR1 and CDR2 (germline): SNHLY, FYNNEI. CDR3 residues: CASRGTASNEKLFF. In DNA form, the CDR3 reads TGTGCCAGCAGAGGGACAGCTTCTAATGAAAAACTGTTTTTT.

V and J are TRBV4-1 and TRBJ2-5; possibly TRBD2 for D (5 bases). Germline loops: CDR1 MGHRA, CDR2 YSYEKL. The CDR3 runs 16 residues. V gave up 1 base and J gave up 5 bases, with 17 bases separating them. The CDR3 DNA sequence: TGCGCCAGCAGCCAAGTTGGCGGAGGAAGGAAGGAGACCCAGTACTTC. Protein product: CASSQVGGGRKETQYF.

The chain links TRBV9 to TRBJ1-2, with 8 positions matching TRBD1. The CDR3 totals 14 residues. V gave up 3 bases and J gave up 4 bases; unmatched junction bases: 5. Germline V gene lookup returns CDR1 SGDLS and CDR2 YYNGEE. CDR3 nucleotide sequence: TGTGCCAGCAGCGCACAGGGGGTCCTCTATGGCTACACCTTC. It specifies CASSAQGVLYGYTF.

This clone was counted between two and nine times. The rearrangement links TRBV30 to TRBJ1-3; D remains unclear. Between the trimmed V and J ends, which lost 2 bases and 3 bases, there was a span of 14 bases. The CDR3 runs to 15 residues. Germline V CDR1 and CDR2: GTSNPN, SVGIG (reference sequence). The chain's CDR3 is CAWSTPGSRGNTIYF. The CDR3 nucleotides read TGTGCCTGGAGTACGCCGGGGTCCCGTGGAAACACCATATATTTT.

V gene TRBV30 combines with J gene TRBJ1-2, with a weak D call TRBD1 (5 bases). The CDR3 extends over 13 amino acids. The germline V gene has CDR1 GTSNPN and CDR2 SVGIG (reference sequence). Trimming took 0 bases from V and 4 from J, leaving 9 bases between them. CDR3 bases: TGTGCCTGGAGTGTGGGGCAGACCTATGGCTACACCTTC. Protein product: CAWSVGQTYGYTF.

The J gene is TRBJ1-2, the V gene TRBV5-1; TRBD1 matches 7 bases. Germline V gene lookup returns CDR1 SGHRS and CDR2 YFSETQ. CDR3 length: 15 amino acids. Unmatched junction bases numbered 4, after V lost 2 bases and J lost 0 bases. The CDR3 nucleotides are TGCGCCAGCAGCTTCTACAGGGGCTCTAACTATGGCTACACCTTC. Protein: CASSFYRGSNYGYTF.

CDR3 loop: CASSQVQGMYNEQFF. In nucleotides, the CDR3 is TGCGCCAGCAGCCAAGTCCAGGGGATGTACAATGAGCAGTTCTTC. This chain joins TRBV4-1 and TRBJ2-1; maybe TRBD1 (6 bases). Germline CDR1 MGHRA, CDR2 YSYEKL. V lost 1 base to trimming and J lost 4 bases, with 11 bases between them. The CDR3 is made up of 15 amino acids.

This clone was picked up a small number of times. The rearrangement links TRBV7-6 to TRBJ1-2; D not certain. This CDR3 contains 15 residues. In germline, CDR1 is SGHVS, CDR2 FNYEAQ. Trimming removed 5 bases at V and 3 bases at J, with 16 bases between. The CDR3 region has the DNA TGTGCCAGCAGCCCAGGCGGGGTTTCCGACTATGGCTACACCTTC. It codes for CASSPGGVSDYGYTF.

This chain uses TRBV19 with TRBJ1-6; 7 nucleotides line up with TRBD1. The CDR3 is 14 residues long. Per the germline V gene, CDR1 is LNHDA and CDR2 is SQIVND (reference sequence). V gave up 3 bases and J gave up 8 bases; unmatched junction bases: 4. This CDR3 reads CASSMGTEHSPLHF. The CDR3 DNA reads as TGTGCCAGTAGTATGGGGACAGAACATTCACCCCTCCACTTT.

J is TRBJ1-5 and V is TRBV18; TRBD1 agrees at 9 bases. Germline V lookup: CDR1 KGHSH, CDR2 LQKENI. This CDR3 contains 17 residues. After removal of 4 bases from V and 3 bases from J, the junction contained 10 bases not matched to a gene. This chain's CDR3 is CASSHGDRADDNQPQHF. In DNA form, the CDR3 reads TGTGCCAGCTCACATGGGGACAGGGCTGACGACAATCAGCCCCAGCATTTT.

The chain employs TRBV5-1 and TRBJ2-3; weak D call: TRBD2 (5 bases). The CDR3 length is 14 residues. The ends were cut back, 0 bases at V and 5 bases at J, with 10 bases in the middle. CDR1 is SGHRS, CDR2 YFSETQ, per germline. CDR3 region: CASSLERDQDTQYF. Written as DNA, the CDR3 is TGCGCCAGCAGCTTGGAGAGGGATCAAGATACGCAGTATTTT.

This clone was detected a few times. This chain uses TRBV28 with TRBJ1-2; no definite D call. The CDR3 is 13 residues long. V lost 2 bases to trimming and J lost 5 bases, with 9 bases between them. The germline CDR1 and CDR2 sequences are MDHEN and SYDVKM. CDR3 in amino acids: CASSLVRPYGYTF. The CDR3 DNA sequence: TGTGCCAGCAGTTTAGTCCGTCCTTATGGCTACACCTTC.

The rearrangement uses TRBV25-1 and TRBJ2-2; D is possibly TRBD2 (6 bases). This CDR3 is 16 amino acids long. V shed 2 bases and J shed 4 bases, with 14 bases lying between them. Germline V gives CDR1 MGHDK, CDR2 SYGVNS. The CDR3 is CASSEGGLFLTGELFF. The CDR3 DNA follows: TGTGCCAGCAGTGAAGGGGGACTGTTCCTCACCGGGGAGCTGTTTTTT.

The V gene is TRBV7-7, the J gene TRBJ2-5; tentatively, D is TRBD2 (5 bases). Trimming pared 4 bases from V and 2 bases from J, leaving 8 bases between. The germline gives CDR1 SSHAT, CDR2 FNYEAQ (reference sequence). The CDR3 loop spans 13 amino acids. The CDR3 sequence: CASSSDLQETQYF. The CDR3 DNA reads TGTGCCAGCAGCTCGGACTTGCAAGAGACCCAGTACTTC. The full variable domain, in which reference TRBV7-7 and TRBJ2-5 provide the parts outside the CDR3, is GAGVSQSPRYKVTKRGQDVTLRCDPISSHATLYWYQQALGQGPEFLTYFNYEAQPDKSGLPSDRFSAERPEGSISTLTIQRTEQRDSAMYRCASSSDLQETQYFGPGTRLLVL.

This clone was observed at least ten times. The rearrangement uses TRBV6-6 and TRBJ1-1; the D is unclear. The germline gives CDR1 MNHNY, CDR2 SVGAGI (reference sequence). The CDR3 covers 14 residues. The ends were cut back, 4 bases at V and 3 bases at J, with 12 bases in the middle. CDR3 residues: CASSSLRRDTEAFF. Written as DNA, the CDR3 is TGTGCCAGCAGTTCCCTCCGAAGAGACACTGAAGCTTTCTTT.

This sequence joins TRBV5-1 and TRBJ1-1; a possible D gene is TRBD1 (5 bases). Germline values: CDR1 SGHRS, CDR2 YFSETQ. Deletions cut 5 bases from V and 1 base from J, with 15 bases between. The CDR3 spans 15 residues. CDR3 sequence (DNA): TGCGCCAGCAGGGCAGGGATTATAAAGAACACTGAAGCTTTCTTT. It codes for CASRAGIIKNTEAFF.

V usage is TRBV11-3 and J usage is TRBJ2-5, with TRBD2 as a possible D gene (5 bases). Germline lookup yields CDR1 SGHNT and CDR2 YENEEA. Between the trimmed V and J ends, which lost 5 bases and 5 bases, there was a span of 18 bases. This CDR3 is 15 amino acids long. In DNA form, the CDR3 reads TGTGCCAGCAGCCACCCCGGGGAACAGCGGGAGACCCAGTACTTC. Protein sequence: CASSHPGEQRETQYF. The full variable domain, rest sourced from reference TRBV11-3 and TRBJ2-5, is EAGVVQSPRYKIIEKKQPVAFWCNPISGHNTLYWYLQNLGQGPELLIRYENEEAVDDSQLPKDRFSAERLKGVDSTLKIQPAELGDSAVYLCASSHPGEQRETQYFGPGTRLLVL.

The rearrangement uses TRBV6-5 and TRBJ2-1; 11 bases agree with TRBD1. CDR3 length: 15 amino acids. The germline V gene has CDR1 MNHEY and CDR2 SVGAGI. V lost 5 bases and J lost 6; bases outside the gene matches: 6. Here the CDR3 DNA reads TGTGCCAGCAGTCGCATCGGGACAGGGGGCAATGAGCAGTTCTTC. Translated, it gives CASSRIGTGGNEQFF.

This clone was detected only once. This chain links TRBV6-5 with TRBJ2-2; the D gene is possibly TRBD2 (7 bases). The CDR3 runs to 14 residues. CDR1 MNHEY and CDR2 SVGAGI come from the germline V gene. V shed 5 bases and J shed 6 bases, with 13 bases lying between them. In nucleotides, the CDR3 is TGTGCCAGCAGTCGAGGGGGAGGGTCCGGGGAGCTGTTTTTT. The encoded protein is CASSRGGGSGELFF.

V usage is TRBV5-1 and J usage is TRBJ2-5; 8 bases agree with TRBD2. CDR3 length: 14 amino acids. The germline gives CDR1 SGHRS, CDR2 YFSETQ. Germline trimming cut 5 bases from V and 5 bases from J; bases unmatched to any gene: 8. The CDR3 here is CASRREEGIETQYF. In nucleotides, the CDR3 is TGCGCCAGCAGGCGGGAGGAGGGGATTGAGACCCAGTACTTC.

The genes are TRBV27 and TRBJ2-3; D may be TRBD1 (5 bases). CDR3 length: 17 amino acids. Trimming took 5 bases from V and 4 from J, leaving 22 bases between them. The germline V gene has CDR1 MNHEY and CDR2 SMNVEV (reference sequence). CDR3 protein: CASSPWASGKGSDTQYF. The DNA of the CDR3 is TGTGCCAGCAGTCCATGGGCCTCAGGGAAGGGATCAGATACGCAGTATTTT.

The chain combines TRBV9 with TRBJ2-5, with D perhaps matching TRBD1 (6 bases). The germline gives CDR1 SGDLS, CDR2 YYNGEE. There are 15 residues in the CDR3. Trimming removed 0 bases from V and 0 bases from J, with 9 bases in between. CDR3: CASSVGAGDQETQYF. DNA for the CDR3: TGTGCCAGCAGCGTAGGGGCAGGGGACCAAGAGACCCAGTACTTC.

The CDR3 region has the DNA TGTGCCACCAGCCGTCGGACTAGCGGGAACAATGAGCAGTTCTTC. Translating it yields CATSRRTSGNNEQFF. The chain uses TRBV15 and TRBJ2-1; 12 bases are shared with TRBD2. Trimming at V came to 5 bases and at J to 5 bases, leaving 4 bases not matched to a gene. Per germline, CDR1 LNHNV and CDR2 YYDKDF (reference sequence). The CDR3 runs 15 residues.

This CDR3 is CASSAGETEAFF. The CDR3 DNA reads as TGCGCCAGCAGCGCGGGGGAAACTGAAGCTTTCTTT. The chain combines TRBV10-2 with TRBJ1-1; D perhaps matches TRBD1 (5 bases). V was pared by 6 bases and J by 5 bases, with 10 bases between. The CDR3 has 12 residues. Germline loops: CDR1 WSHSY, CDR2 SAAADI.

The gene calls are TRBV11-2 and TRBJ1-2; 7 nucleotides match TRBD1. The trim removed 5 bases at V and 5 bases at J, leaving 5 bases unmatched. Germline CDR1 SGHAT, CDR2 FQNNGV. CDR3 size: 13 residues. This CDR3 is CASSPGQDYGYTF. The DNA of the CDR3 is TGTGCCAGCAGCCCCGGACAGGATTATGGCTACACCTTC.

The V gene is TRBV11-2, the J gene TRBJ1-1; 10 bases align to TRBD1. This CDR3 is 13 amino acids long. Germline CDR1 reads SGHAT; CDR2 reads FQNNGV. The V segment lost 5 bases and the J segment 10 bases; nucleotides outside the gene matches: 7. DNA of the CDR3: TGTGCCAGCAGCCCGGGACAGGGGTTCTCAGCTTTCTTT. This gives the protein CASSPGQGFSAFF.

The CDR3: CASRFLDRGNGYTF. In DNA form, the CDR3 reads TGTGCCAGCAGGTTTCTGGACAGGGGCAACGGCTACACCTTC. The gene calls are TRBV5-5 and TRBJ1-2; the match to TRBD1 covers 9 bases. The V gene's germline CDR1 is SGHKS and CDR2 YYEKEE (reference sequence). With 5 bases clipped from V and 8 bases from J, the junction kept 10 bases outside the gene matches. The CDR3 has 14 amino acids.

This clone appeared once. The V call is TRBV5-6, the J call TRBJ1-5; D may be TRBD1 (5 bases). Germline loops: CDR1 SGHDT, CDR2 YYEEEE. V was trimmed by 1 base and J by 4 bases, leaving 15 bases between them. The CDR3 sequence is 16 residues long. CDR3 bases: TGTGCCAGCAGCTTGTACAGGACCTTGAGGAATCAGCCCCAGCATTTT. Translation gives CASSLYRTLRNQPQHF.

The chain has TRBV6-5 and TRBJ1-2; perhaps TRBD1 as D (5 bases). The germline V and J ends were trimmed by 6 bases and 4 bases, with 15 bases remaining between them. This CDR3 is built from 14 residues. CDR1 and CDR2 (germline): MNHEY, SVGAGI. The CDR3, as DNA: TGTGCCAGCAGGTCGGGACTATATAGCTATGGCTACACCTTC. Its protein product is CASRSGLYSYGYTF.